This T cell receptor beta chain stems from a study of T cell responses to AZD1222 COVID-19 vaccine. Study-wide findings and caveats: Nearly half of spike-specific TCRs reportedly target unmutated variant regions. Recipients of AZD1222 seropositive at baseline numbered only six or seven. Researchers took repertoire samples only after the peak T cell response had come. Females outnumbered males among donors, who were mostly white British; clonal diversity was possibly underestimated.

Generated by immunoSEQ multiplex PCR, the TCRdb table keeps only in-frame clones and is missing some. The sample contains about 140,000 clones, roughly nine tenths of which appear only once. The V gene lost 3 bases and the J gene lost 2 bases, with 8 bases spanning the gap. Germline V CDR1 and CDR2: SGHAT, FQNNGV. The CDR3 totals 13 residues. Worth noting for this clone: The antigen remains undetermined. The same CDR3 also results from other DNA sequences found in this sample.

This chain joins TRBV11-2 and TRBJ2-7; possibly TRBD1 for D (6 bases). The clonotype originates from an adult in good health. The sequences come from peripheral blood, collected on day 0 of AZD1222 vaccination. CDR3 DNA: TGTGCCAGCAGCTTGGACAGAGCCTACGAGCAGTACTTC. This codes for CASSLDRAYEQYF.